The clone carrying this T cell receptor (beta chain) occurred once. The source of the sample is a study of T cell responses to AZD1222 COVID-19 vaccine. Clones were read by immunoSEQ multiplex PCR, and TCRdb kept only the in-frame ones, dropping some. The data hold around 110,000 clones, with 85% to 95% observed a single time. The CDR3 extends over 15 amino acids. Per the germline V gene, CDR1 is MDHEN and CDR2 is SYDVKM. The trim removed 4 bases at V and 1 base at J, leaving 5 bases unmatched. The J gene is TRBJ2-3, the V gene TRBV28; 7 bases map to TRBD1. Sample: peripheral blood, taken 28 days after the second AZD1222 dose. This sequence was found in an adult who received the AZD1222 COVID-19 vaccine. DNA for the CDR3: TGTGCCAGCAGTTATGACAGGGCGCGCACAGATACGCAGTATTTT. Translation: CASSYDRARTDTQYF.